Here is one TCR beta chain with its context. The antigen is not known. TCRdb processed the reads anew with MiXCR; each CDR3 protein has one entry. The data contain around 800,000 distinct CDR3 sequences, about 30% of them seen just once; the ten biggest clones take up roughly 12%. This sample was included in a study of T cell repertoires in cytomegalovirus infection. Study-wide context: CMV infection together with matching HLA type was indicated by public TCR beta signatures.

CDR1 and CDR2 (germline): SGHVS, FNYEAQ. The CDR3 has 14 amino acids. Trimming left V 5 bases short and J 5 bases short, with 15 bases between. The sequence was obtained from a human donor in good health (CMV status not recorded). Some clones in this sample may be carry-over from other donors' samples. The rearrangement uses TRBV7-6 and TRBJ1-1; weak D call: TRBD1 (5 bases). Sequenced material: cultured CD8+ T cells from PBMCs, taken from culture after CMV antigen stimulation. The CDR3 here is CASSNTLGGTEAFF. The CDR3 region has the DNA TGTGCCAGCAGCAACACGCTGGGGGGGACTGAAGCTTTCTTT.